This T cell receptor (beta chain) derives from a study of blood T cell repertoires in COVID-19. Sequencing used immunoSEQ multiplex PCR; TCRdb keeps in-frame clones, though not all of them. The table includes 50,000 to 80,000 clones, nearly 90% detected once. Germline CDR1 and CDR2: SEHNR and FQNEAQ (reference sequence). The length of the CDR3 is 14 residues. V was clipped by 2 bases and J by 8 bases, with 15 bases between them. This rearrangement joins TRBV7-9 to TRBJ1-2; D is perhaps TRBD1 (5 bases). This receptor was taken from a man in his sixties with acute or convalescent COVID-19. The sequenced sample was peripheral blood. The CDR3 nucleotides are TGTGCCAGCAGCTTAAGCAGGGCTATTACCGGCTACACCTTC. This codes for CASSLSRAITGYTF.